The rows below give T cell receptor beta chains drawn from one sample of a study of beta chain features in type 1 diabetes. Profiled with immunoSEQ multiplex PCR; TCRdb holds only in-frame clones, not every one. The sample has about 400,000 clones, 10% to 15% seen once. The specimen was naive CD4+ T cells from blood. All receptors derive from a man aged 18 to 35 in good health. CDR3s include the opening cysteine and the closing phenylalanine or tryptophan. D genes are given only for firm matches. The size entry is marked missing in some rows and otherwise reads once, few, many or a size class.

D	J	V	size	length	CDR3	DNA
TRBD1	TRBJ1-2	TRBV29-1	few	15	CSVERPGQGAYGYTF	TGCAGCGTTGAGAGACCGGGACAGGGGGCGTATGGCTACACCTTC
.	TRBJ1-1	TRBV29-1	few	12	CSVNDRNTEAFF	TGCAGCGTAAACGACAGGAACACTGAAGCTTTCTTT
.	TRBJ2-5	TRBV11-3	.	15	CASSSDSGVLETQYF	TGTGCCAGCAGCTCGGACAGTGGGGTTTTAGAGACCCAGTACTTC
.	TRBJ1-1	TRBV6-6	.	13	CASSPLRQHEAFF	TGTGCCAGCAGCCCCCTCAGACAGCATGAAGCTTTCTTT
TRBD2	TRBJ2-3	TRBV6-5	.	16	CASSYSGLAGTDTQYF	TGTGCCAGCAGTTACTCGGGACTAGCGGGCACAGATACGCAGTATTTT
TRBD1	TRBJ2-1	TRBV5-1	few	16	CASSPYSRGSDNEQFF	TGCGCCAGCAGCCCTTACTCCAGGGGGTCTGACAATGAGCAGTTCTTC
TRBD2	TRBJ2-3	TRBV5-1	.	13	CASSLTLAGAQYF	TGCGCCAGCAGCTTGACTTTGGCGGGAGCGCAGTATTTT
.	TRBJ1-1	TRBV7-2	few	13	CASSFTEDTEAFF	TGTGCCAGCAGCTTCACGGAGGACACTGAAGCTTTCTTT
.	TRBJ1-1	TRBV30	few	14	CAWSVALTNTEAFF	TGTGCCTGGAGTGTAGCCCTCACGAACACTGAAGCTTTCTTT
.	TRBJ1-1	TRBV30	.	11	CAWNRQLEAFF	TGTGCCTGGAATAGACAGCTTGAAGCTTTCTTT
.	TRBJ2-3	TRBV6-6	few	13	CASTRSRTDTQYF	TGTGCCAGCACGAGGAGTCGCACAGATACGCAGTATTTT
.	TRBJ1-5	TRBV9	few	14	CASTLGRGNQPQHF	TGTGCCAGCACCCTCGGGAGGGGAAATCAGCCCCAGCATTTT
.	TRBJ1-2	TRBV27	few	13	CASSFSGARGYTF	TGTGCCAGCAGTTTTTCTGGGGCGCGTGGCTACACCTTC
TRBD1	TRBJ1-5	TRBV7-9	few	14	CASSYVDRVQPQHF	TGTGCCAGCAGCTACGTCGACAGGGTCCAGCCCCAGCATTTT
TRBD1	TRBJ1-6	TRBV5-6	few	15	CASSQGAFSNSPLHF	TGTGCCAGCAGCCAGGGGGCCTTTTCTAATTCACCCCTCCACTTT
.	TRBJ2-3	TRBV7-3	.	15	CASSPSLTRADTQYF	TGTGCCAGCAGCCCCTCTCTCACACGGGCAGATACGCAGTATTTT
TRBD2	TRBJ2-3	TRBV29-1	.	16	CSVEGGRGGYTDTQYF	TGCAGCGTTGAAGGTGGGCGGGGGGGATACACAGATACGCAGTATTTT
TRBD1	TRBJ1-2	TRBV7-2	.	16	CASSTRGGQGRSGYTF	TGTGCCAGCAGCACAAGGGGGGGACAGGGGCGGTCTGGCTACACCTTC
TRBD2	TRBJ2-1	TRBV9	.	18	CASSLGLAPRVGYNEQFF	TGTGCCAGCAGCCTAGGACTAGCGCCTAGGGTTGGATACAATGAGCAGTTCTTC
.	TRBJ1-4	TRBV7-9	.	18	CASSLGLLPRERKEKLFF	TGTGCCAGCAGCTTAGGTTTACTTCCCCGGGAGAGGAAGGAAAAACTGTTTTTT
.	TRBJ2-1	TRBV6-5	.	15	CASSYSTGSYNEQFF	TGTGCCAGCAGTTACAGTACCGGTTCCTACAATGAGCAGTTCTTC
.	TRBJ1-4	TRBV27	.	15	CASSFPRQEGEKLFF	TGTGCCAGCAGTTTCCCCAGACAAGAGGGTGAAAAACTGTTTTTT
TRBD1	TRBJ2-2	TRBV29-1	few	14	CSVGMTGSGGELFF	TGCAGCGTTGGTATGACAGGGTCCGGCGGGGAGCTGTTTTTT
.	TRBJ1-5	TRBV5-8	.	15	CASSLGVFSNQPQHF	TGTGCCAGCAGCTTAGGGGTATTTAGCAATCAGCCCCAGCATTTT
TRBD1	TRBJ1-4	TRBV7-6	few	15	CASSLRGQGHEKLFF	TGTGCCAGCAGCTTAAGGGGACAGGGGCACGAAAAACTGTTTTTT
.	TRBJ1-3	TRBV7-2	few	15	CASSSTTGFGNTIYF	TGTGCCAGCAGCTCCACTACAGGGTTCGGAAACACCATATATTTT
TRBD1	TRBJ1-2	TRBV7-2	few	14	CASSLVGQVDGYTF	TGTGCCAGCAGCTTAGTGGGACAGGTTGATGGCTACACCTTC
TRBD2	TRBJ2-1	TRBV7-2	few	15	CASTTLRGAGNEQFF	TGTGCCAGCACCACCCTTAGGGGAGCGGGGAATGAGCAGTTCTTC
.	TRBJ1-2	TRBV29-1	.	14	CSVEEAREGYGYTF	TGCAGCGTTGAAGAAGCCAGGGAAGGCTATGGCTACACCTTC
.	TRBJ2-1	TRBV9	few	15	CASSVVVSGYNEQFF	TGTGCCAGCAGCGTAGTGGTTAGCGGCTACAATGAGCAGTTCTTC
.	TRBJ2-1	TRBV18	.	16	CASSPPFGAGHNEQFF	TGTGCCAGCTCACCACCGTTTGGGGCAGGCCACAATGAGCAGTTCTTC
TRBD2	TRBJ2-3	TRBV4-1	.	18	CASRHLGRSGVSTDTQYF	TGCGCCAGCAGGCACCTAGGTCGAAGCGGGGTTAGCACAGATACGCAGTATTTT
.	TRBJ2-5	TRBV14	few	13	CASSLGLRETQYF	TGTGCCAGCAGCCTGGGACTTCGAGAGACCCAGTACTTC
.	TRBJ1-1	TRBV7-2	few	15	CASSLVQGPWTEAFF	TGTGCCAGCAGCTTAGTGCAGGGCCCGTGGACTGAAGCTTTCTTT
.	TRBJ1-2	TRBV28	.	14	CASSRSGRSYGYTF	TGTGCCAGCTCCCGTTCGGGGAGGAGCTATGGCTACACCTTC
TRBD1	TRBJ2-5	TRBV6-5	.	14	CASSYTGGGETQYF	TGTGCCAGCAGTTACACAGGGGGAGGAGAGACCCAGTACTTC
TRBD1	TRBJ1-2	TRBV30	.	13	CAWSKDRNYGYTF	TGTGCCTGGAGTAAGGACAGGAACTATGGCTACACCTTC
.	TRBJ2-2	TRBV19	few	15	CASSISQGFGGELFF	TGTGCCAGTAGTATCTCACAGGGCTTTGGCGGGGAGCTGTTTTTT
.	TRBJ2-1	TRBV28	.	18	CASSIPSRDRSSYNEQFF	TGTGCCAGCAGTATACCCTCCCGCGACCGGAGCTCCTACAATGAGCAGTTCTTC
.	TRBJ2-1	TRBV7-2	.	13	CASSLNRNNEQFF	TGTGCCAGCAGCTTAAACAGGAATAATGAGCAGTTCTTC